The clone carrying this T cell receptor (beta chain) was seen a few times. The data stem from a study of blood T cell repertoires in COVID-19. About the study: Spain, Italy and the United States supplied samples that represented acute and convalescent COVID-19. The cDNA or gDNA used as material had been derived from T cells, B-cell-depleted T cells, or PBMCs.

As handled by the study authors: Counts of nucleated cells, estimated from reference gene primer amplification, were obtained. The assay was immunoSEQ multiplex PCR, and TCRdb's table has in-frame clones only and misses some. V and J calls and clone size are copied from that table; D and trimming were computed from the DNA. The sample records about 300,000 clones, 85% to 90% being singletons. The CDR3 is 12 amino acids. Germline V lookup: CDR1 MGHDK, CDR2 SYGVNS. V lost 2 bases, J lost 3 bases, and 4 bases lay in between. The rearrangement uses TRBV25-1 and TRBJ1-2; D unclear. This receptor was obtained from a woman aged 40 to 50 who had recovered from COVID-19. The sequencing input was peripheral blood. The CDR3 sequence is CASSEGYYGYTF. The CDR3 DNA reads TGTGCCAGCAGTGAAGGCTACTATGGCTACACCTTC.